This T cell receptor beta chain emerged from a study of shared clonotypes between healthy human individuals. Study results and limitations: Measured sharing among donors was expected to vary with sequencing depth.

Genomic DNA from unsorted samples was obtained from around 88 million PBMCs (per sample). The ends were cut back, 2 bases at V and 4 bases at J, with 14 bases in the middle. This CDR3 has 15 amino acids. Per germline, CDR1 MNHNY and CDR2 SVGAGI (reference sequence). Turning to this clone: Its antigen remains unidentified.

DNA input for the unsorted PBMC replicate PCRs was 250 to 350 ng, about 30,000 T cell genomes. The data were produced by immunoSEQ multiplex PCR, yet TCRdb's version contains in-frame clones alone and is incomplete. There are some 530,000 clones in the sample; roughly 80% occur only once, and about 12% lies in the top ten. The specimen was PBMCs. This chain joins TRBV6-6 and TRBJ1-1; D is unresolved. The receptor's source is a woman aged 35 to 49 in good health. Some clones in this sample may be carry-over from other donors' samples. The CDR3 sequence: CASSYAVLVGTEAFF. In DNA, the CDR3 is TGTGCCAGCAGTTACGCGGTTCTCGTCGGCACTGAAGCTTTCTTT.